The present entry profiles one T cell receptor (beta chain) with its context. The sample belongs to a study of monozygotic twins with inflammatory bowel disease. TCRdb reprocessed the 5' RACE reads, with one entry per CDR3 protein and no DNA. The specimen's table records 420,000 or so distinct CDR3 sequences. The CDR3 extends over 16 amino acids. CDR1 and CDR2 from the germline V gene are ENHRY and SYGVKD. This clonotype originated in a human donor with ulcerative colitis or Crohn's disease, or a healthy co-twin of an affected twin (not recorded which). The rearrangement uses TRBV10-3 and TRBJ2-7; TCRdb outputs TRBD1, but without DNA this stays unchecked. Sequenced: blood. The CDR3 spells CAIRGRVGGGTYEQYF.